One sample yielded the 5 T cell receptor beta chains listed below, sequenced in a study of shared clonotypes between healthy human individuals. Cells designated naive CD8 were CD45RO-negative and were positively selected for CCR7, with terminally differentiated effector memory CD45RA+ cells excluded. Here immunoSEQ multiplex PCR was the method, and the copy in TCRdb shows in-frame clones only, minus some. Seen here are roughly 2,000,000 clones, just under 95% observed once, and the top ten hold about 1.7%. The sequenced material came from naive CD8+ T cells from PBMCs. These receptors were collected from a man younger than 35 in good health. Some clones in this sample may be carry-over from other donors' samples.

J is TRBJ2-3 and V is TRBV13; 10 bases match TRBD2. J was trimmed by 0 bases and V by 0 bases; bases with no gene match: 3. The length of the CDR3 is 17 residues. Per the germline V gene, CDR1 is PRHDT and CDR2 is FYEKMQ (reference sequence). For the CDR3, the DNA is TGTGCCAGCAGCTTAGGCCGACTAGCGGGTAGCACAGATACGCAGTATTTT. Protein sequence: CASSLGRLAGSTDTQYF. The full variable domain, its missing parts supplied by reference TRBV13 and TRBJ2-3, is AAGVIQSPRHLIKEKRETATLKCYPIPRHDTVYWYQQGPGQDPQFLISFYEKMQSDKGSIPDRFSAQQFSDYHSELNMSSLELGDSALYFCASSLGRLAGSTDTQYFGPGTRLTVL.

This chain joins TRBV4-2 and TRBJ1-5; 7 bases line up with TRBD1. Trimming cost V 0 bases and J 6 bases; bases outside gene matches: 11. This CDR3 spans 17 amino acids. Germline V gene sequence: CDR1 LGHNA, CDR2 YNFKEQ. The DNA of the CDR3 is TGTGCCAGCAGCCAAGATCTTACAGGGGTATTGGGTCAGCCCCAGCATTTT. This encodes CASSQDLTGVLGQPQHF.

Only one count was recorded for this clone. The CDR3 DNA reads TGTGCCAGCGGCCCCCTGCAGACCTACGAGCAGTACTTC. It encodes CASGPLQTYEQYF. The gene calls are TRBV6-5 and TRBJ2-7; D not certain. Trimming cost V 8 bases and J 2 bases, with 13 bases left between them. Germline CDR1 reads MNHEY; CDR2 reads SVGAGI. The CDR3 totals 13 residues.

The chain carries TRBV4-1 and TRBJ2-7; a possible D gene is TRBD1 (5 bases). Trimming pared 0 bases from V and 5 bases from J, leaving 29 bases between. Germline CDR1 is MGHRA and CDR2 is YSYEKL. The CDR3 has 20 residues. Written as DNA, the CDR3 is TGCGCCAGCAGCCAAGATTTGGGGCGGCTAGTTCGAGAACTGCGACACGAGCAGTACTTC. This translates into CASSQDLGRLVRELRHEQYF.

The rearrangement links TRBV15 to TRBJ2-3; 13 nucleotides match TRBD2. CDR1 LNHNV and CDR2 YYDKDF come from the germline V gene (reference sequence). J lost 3 bases, V lost 1 base, and 7 bases had no gene match. The CDR3 is 18 residues long. The CDR3 DNA reads TGTGCCACCAGCAGAGCGCTCGGACTAGCGGGAGAGACAGATACGCAGTATTTT. This gives the protein CATSRALGLAGETDTQYF.